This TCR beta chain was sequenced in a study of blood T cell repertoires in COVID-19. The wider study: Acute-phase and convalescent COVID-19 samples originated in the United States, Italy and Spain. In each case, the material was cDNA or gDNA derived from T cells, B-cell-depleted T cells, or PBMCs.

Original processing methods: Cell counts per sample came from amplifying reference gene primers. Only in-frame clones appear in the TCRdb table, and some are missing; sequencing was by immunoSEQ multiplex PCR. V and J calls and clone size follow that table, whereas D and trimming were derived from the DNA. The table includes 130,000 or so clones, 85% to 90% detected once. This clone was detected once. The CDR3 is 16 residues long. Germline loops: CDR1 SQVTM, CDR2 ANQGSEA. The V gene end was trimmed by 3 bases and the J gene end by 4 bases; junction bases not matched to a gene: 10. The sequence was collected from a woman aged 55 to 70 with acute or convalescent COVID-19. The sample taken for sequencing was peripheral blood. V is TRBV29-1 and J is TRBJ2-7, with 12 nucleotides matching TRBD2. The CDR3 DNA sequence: TGCAGCGTTGAGATAACCCGGACTAGCGGGGCTTACGAGCAGTACTTC. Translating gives CSVEITRTSGAYEQYF.